This T cell receptor (beta chain) emerged from a study of control samples from healthy donors and cancer patients. CDR1 and CDR2 (germline): MDHEN, SYDVKM. This CDR3 region has 15 residues. Trimming took 3 bases from V and 0 from J, leaving 12 bases between them. Clones were read by immunoSEQ multiplex PCR, and TCRdb kept only the in-frame ones, dropping some. There are 230,000 or so clones in the sample; 85% to 95% occur only once, and around 1.5% lies in the top ten. This clone was detected once. The receptor comes from a man aged 50 to 59 in good health. The sample consisted of blood. The V gene is TRBV28, the J gene TRBJ2-7; a possible D gene is TRBD1 (5 bases). The CDR3 here is CASSFIDSLSYEQYF. CDR3 DNA: TGTGCCAGCAGTTTCATAGACAGCCTCTCCTACGAGCAGTACTTC.